The T cell receptor beta chain described here comes from a study of glioma-infiltrating T cells after dendritic cell vaccination. Study-level background: Patients received autologous tumor lysate-pulsed dendritic cell vaccination between 2003 and 2012. The vaccine used monocyte-derived dendritic cells pulsed overnight with autologous tumor lysate. At biweekly intervals, patients got three intradermal dendritic cell vaccine injections. Overall study findings and caveats: Patients with more pretreatment TILs had longer time to progression and survival.

Clones were sequenced by immunoSEQ multiplex PCR, and TCRdb holds only the in-frame ones, with some missing. The sample includes under 100,000 clones, 70% to 90% of them seen just once. Per germline, CDR1 SGHAT and CDR2 FQNNGV. This CDR3 comprises 14 residues. About this clone itself: What it recognizes is unknown. At one of its ends the junction is not consistent with the germline gene, which may arise from a read error. Other DNA sequences of this sample code for an identical CDR3.

The TCR sequence derives from a human donor with glioblastoma. V is TRBV11-2 and J is TRBJ1-6; 8 positions match TRBD1. The sample in question was blood, obtained before dendritic cell vaccination. CDR3 in amino acids: CASSADRVNSPLHF. CDR3 bases: TGTGCCAGCAGCGCGGACAGGGTAAATTCCCCCCTCCACTTT.